Below are 29 T cell receptor beta chains sequenced from a single sample in a study of T cell responses to AZD1222 COVID-19 vaccine. TCRdb's copy holds only in-frame clones and misses some; the assay was immunoSEQ multiplex PCR. The sample carries some 110,000 clones, roughly 86% recorded once. Sequencing used peripheral blood, obtained 28 days after the second dose of the MenACWY control vaccine. These receptors were collected from an adult who received the MenACWY meningococcal vaccine as a control.

V usage is TRBV19 and J usage is TRBJ1-2, with D hard to call. The CDR3 is 12 residues long. Trimming cost V 5 bases and J 4 bases, with 8 bases left between them. Germline CDR1 LNHDA, CDR2 SQIVND (reference sequence). The CDR3 sequence: CASSGEVYGYTF. In DNA form, the CDR3 reads TGTGCCAGTAGTGGGGAGGTCTATGGCTACACCTTC.

This chain connects TRBV6-5 to TRBJ1-3; tentatively, D is TRBD1 (5 bases). The germline CDR1 and CDR2 sequences are MNHEY and SVGAGI. The germline V and J ends were trimmed by 6 bases and 3 bases, with 15 bases remaining between them. The length of the CDR3 is 15 residues. For the CDR3, the DNA is TGTGCCAGCAGGGACGGGGGAGGCGGTGGAAACACCATATATTTT. It yields the protein CASRDGGGGGNTIYF.

The V and J genes are TRBV4-2 and TRBJ2-2; TRBD1 might be the D (5 bases). Trimming removed 8 bases at V and 3 bases at J, with 19 bases between. CDR3 length: 16 residues. Per germline, CDR1 LGHNA and CDR2 YNFKEQ. The CDR3 here is CASGNTGFGDTGELFF. The CDR3 DNA is TGTGCCAGCGGTAATACAGGTTTCGGCGACACCGGGGAGCTGTTTTTT.

The chain employs TRBV7-6 and TRBJ2-5; 7 nucleotides agree with TRBD1. This CDR3 is 15 amino acids long. Trimming took 1 base from V and 1 from J; bases not matched to a gene: 3. Germline CDR1 reads SGHVS; CDR2 reads FNYEAQ. The CDR3 region has the DNA TGTGCCAGCAGCTTAGGCAGGGGGATCCAAGAGACCCAGTACTTC. It yields the protein CASSLGRGIQETQYF.

The chain employs TRBV9 and TRBJ1-4; 9 nucleotides line up with TRBD1. The CDR3 runs 15 residues. J was trimmed by 4 bases and V by 4 bases; bases with no gene match: 5. Germline V CDR1 and CDR2: SGDLS, YYNGEE. DNA for the CDR3: TGTGCCAGCAGCTCCGGACAGGGGTTTAATGAAAAACTGTTTTTT. Residues: CASSSGQGFNEKLFF.

This clone was counted once. The chain recombines TRBV11-3 with TRBJ2-1; perhaps TRBD2 as D (5 bases). The CDR3 extends over 15 amino acids. Germline CDR1 SGHNT, CDR2 YENEEA. V was shortened by 6 bases and J by 1 base, with 13 bases between the two germline ends. For the CDR3, the DNA is TGTGCCAGCAGAATAGGGCCGGGATCCTACAATGAGCAGTTCTTC. This gives the protein CASRIGPGSYNEQFF.

V gene TRBV7-3 combines with J gene TRBJ1-1; possible D gene TRBD1, 6 bases. V dropped 5 bases and J dropped 4 bases, with 11 bases sitting between them. CDR1 and CDR2 (germline): SGHTA, FQGTGA. This CDR3 is built from 13 residues. The CDR3 is CASSLTGTTEAFF. CDR3 coding DNA: TGTGCCAGCAGCCTTACAGGGACCACTGAAGCTTTCTTT.

The chain couples TRBV28 to TRBJ1-2; no definite D call. Trimming removed 3 bases at V and 4 bases at J, with 12 bases between. The CDR3 consists of 14 residues. Germline V gene sequence: CDR1 MDHEN, CDR2 SYDVKM. CDR3 DNA: TGTGCCAGCAGTTTTACGGTGCTGTCCTATGGCTACACCTTC. It translates to CASSFTVLSYGYTF.

The genes are TRBV3-1 (or the pseudogene TRBV3-2) and TRBJ2-3; 13 bases fit TRBD2. The CDR3 contains 16 residues. Germline lookup yields CDR1 LGHDT and CDR2 YNNKEL (reference sequence). J gave up 7 bases and V 4 bases, and 8 bases lay outside the gene matches. The CDR3 nucleotides are TGTGCCAGCAGCCCGCGACTAGCGGGGGGAGGAAATACGCAGTATTTT. It specifies CASSPRLAGGGNTQYF.

J is TRBJ2-2 and V is TRBV6-2 or TRBV6-3; D may be TRBD1 (6 bases). CDR1 MNHEY and CDR2 SVGEGT come from the germline V gene. Trimming cost V 6 bases and J 1 base, with 12 bases left between them. The CDR3 is 15 amino acids. CDR3 in amino acids: CASSLVDRNTGELFF. The CDR3 DNA reads TGTGCCAGCAGCTTGGTGGACAGGAACACCGGGGAGCTGTTTTTT.

The chain joins TRBV7-6 to TRBJ1-3; TRBD1 might be the D (5 bases). V was pared by 3 bases and J by 4 bases, with 13 bases between. There are 15 residues in the CDR3. In germline, CDR1 is SGHVS, CDR2 FNYEAQ. CDR3 sequence reads: CASSFGSGLGNTIYF. The DNA for the CDR3 is TGTGCCAGCAGCTTCGGTTCAGGGCTAGGAAACACCATATATTTT.

This chain connects TRBV7-9 to TRBJ2-5; TRBD1 matches 9 bases. Germline CDR1 and CDR2: SEHNR and FQNEAQ (reference sequence). With V trimmed by 4 bases and J by 4 bases, 7 bases remained unmatched. The CDR3 spans 15 residues. The CDR3 here is CASSSPGQGGETQYF. In DNA, the CDR3 is TGTGCCAGCAGCTCCCCGGGACAGGGTGGAGAGACCCAGTACTTC.

This chain connects TRBV5-6 to TRBJ1-5, with D tentatively TRBD1 (5 bases). The CDR3 covers 13 residues. The V gene's germline CDR1 is SGHDT and CDR2 YYEEEE. The germline V and J ends were trimmed by 6 bases and 5 bases, with 12 bases remaining between them. In DNA form, the CDR3 reads TGTGCCAGCAACGCTGGGGGGGATCAGCCCCAGCATTTT. Amino acids: CASNAGGDQPQHF.

The genes are TRBV13 and TRBJ2-2; 9 bases agree with TRBD1. The CDR3 totals 16 residues. The J segment lost 3 bases and the V segment lost 5 bases, leaving 7 bases of the junction unmatched. Germline V gene lookup returns CDR1 PRHDT and CDR2 FYEKMQ (reference sequence). DNA for the CDR3: TGTGCCAGCAGCCCACAGGGGGCCGGGGACACCGGGGAGCTGTTTTTT. Translated, it gives CASSPQGAGDTGELFF.

V gene TRBV14 combines with J gene TRBJ2-7; 9 nucleotides line up with TRBD1. Germline CDR1 SGHDN, CDR2 FVKESK. V lost 2 bases to trimming and J lost 6 bases; unmatched junction nucleotides: 2. The CDR3 covers 13 residues. CDR3 amino acids: CASSQQTGGEQYF. CDR3 nucleotide sequence: TGTGCCAGCAGCCAACAGACAGGGGGCGAGCAGTACTTC.

CDR3 DNA sequence: TGTGCCAGCAGCTTAAGGGGCGACCACGGGTATGGCTACACCTTC. This gives the protein CASSLRGDHGYGYTF. The gene calls are TRBV7-2 and TRBJ1-2, with D perhaps TRBD1 (5 bases). This CDR3 contains 15 residues. V was cut by 2 bases and J by 5 bases, with 15 bases left in between. Germline lookup yields CDR1 SGHTA and CDR2 FQGNSA.

The J gene is TRBJ2-1, the V gene TRBV4-1; D may be TRBD2 (5 bases). CDR1 is MGHRA and CDR2 is YSYEKL in the germline V gene. CDR3 length: 13 residues. Trimming shortened V by 3 bases and J by 4 bases, and 7 bases separated the two germline ends. The CDR3 protein is CASSHGDYNEQFF. CDR3 bases: TGCGCCAGCAGCCACGGGGATTACAATGAGCAGTTCTTC.

This rearrangement joins TRBV5-1 to TRBJ2-2; perhaps TRBD1 as D (5 bases). CDR3 length: 15 amino acids. V lost 4 bases, J lost 5 bases, and 15 bases lay in between. Per the germline V gene, CDR1 is SGHRS and CDR2 is YFSETQ. CDR3 DNA: TGCGCCAGCAGCGTGCAGGGATTGGGGACCGGGGAGCTGTTTTTT. Amino acid sequence: CASSVQGLGTGELFF.

CDR3 DNA sequence: TGTGCCAGCAGTTGGACAGGCGGAGGTCCCCAGCATTTT. Protein product: CASSWTGGGPQHF. This rearrangement joins TRBV6-2 or TRBV6-3 to TRBJ1-5; 7 positions match TRBD1. Trimming at V came to 4 bases and at J to 10 bases, leaving 7 bases not matched to a gene. The germline V gene encodes CDR1 MNHEY and CDR2 SVGEGT. The CDR3 extends over 13 amino acids.

The chain's CDR3 is CASSLRVDGVSDTGELFF. The DNA of the CDR3 is TGTGCCAGCAGCCTGCGTGTTGACGGGGTCTCTGACACCGGGGAGCTGTTTTTT. The gene calls are TRBV7-2 and TRBJ2-2; D may be TRBD2 (5 bases). Trimming pared 5 bases from V and 3 bases from J, leaving 22 bases between. The CDR3 loop spans 18 amino acids. Germline V CDR1 and CDR2: SGHTA, FQGNSA.

The rearrangement links TRBV7-2 to TRBJ2-2; no clear D. Trimming removed 2 bases from V and 5 bases from J, with 9 bases in between. The CDR3 totals 14 residues. CDR1 SGHTA and CDR2 FQGNSA come from the germline V gene. CDR3 sequence: CASSLYPGTGELFF. The CDR3 DNA follows: TGTGCCAGCAGCTTATACCCGGGTACCGGGGAGCTGTTTTTT.

The CDR3 loop reads CATVDRPSSYNSPLHF. CDR3 in DNA: TGTGCCACCGTCGACAGACCGAGCTCCTATAATTCACCCCTCCACTTT. This sequence joins TRBV27 and TRBJ1-6, with a possible D match to TRBD1 (5 bases). The CDR3 runs to 16 residues. Germline-derived CDR1 and CDR2 are MNHEY and SMNVEV (reference sequence). V dropped 10 bases and J dropped 0 bases, with 16 bases sitting between them.

This chain uses TRBV24-1 with TRBJ2-4, with D perhaps TRBD1 (6 bases). The germline gives CDR1 KGHDR, CDR2 SFDVKD. This CDR3 spans 15 amino acids. Trimming stripped 3 bases from V and 1 base from J, with 9 bases between. The CDR3 sequence: CATSDPQGAKNIQYF. CDR3 coding DNA: TGTGCCACCAGTGATCCTCAGGGGGCCAAAAACATTCAGTACTTC.

V and J are TRBV27 and TRBJ2-7; weak D call: TRBD1 (5 bases). Trimming pared 5 bases from V and 0 bases from J, leaving 17 bases between. Per the germline V gene, CDR1 is MNHEY and CDR2 is SMNVEV (reference sequence). The CDR3 sequence is 16 residues long. CDR3 DNA sequence: TGTGCCAGCAGTCAACGACAGTCCGCCCTCTCCTACGAGCAGTACTTC. Amino acid sequence: CASSQRQSALSYEQYF.

This clone was seen just once. The chain combines TRBV15 with TRBJ1-5; the D gene is possibly TRBD1 (5 bases). The CDR3 extends over 18 amino acids. Trimming left V 6 bases short and J 2 bases short, with 23 bases between. Germline V gene lookup returns CDR1 LNHNV and CDR2 YYDKDF (reference sequence). The CDR3 DNA reads TGTGCCACCAGGGCAGTGGAGGGGACCCTGAGGGGCAATCAGCCCCAGCATTTT. This translates into CATRAVEGTLRGNQPQHF.

V usage is TRBV5-1 and J usage is TRBJ2-1, with TRBD2 identical over 10 bases. The CDR3 contains 15 residues. Germline assignment: CDR1 SGHRS and CDR2 YFSETQ. Trimming took 7 bases from V and 0 from J; bases not matched to a gene: 4. The CDR3 DNA sequence: TGCGCCAGCTACCAGCGGGGGGGCTCCTACAATGAGCAGTTCTTC. Its protein product is CASYQRGGSYNEQFF.

This chain connects TRBV7-2 to TRBJ1-4, with unresolved D. The CDR3 runs 13 residues. The V end was cut by 5 bases, the J end by 8 bases, with 12 bases between. Germline assignment: CDR1 SGHTA and CDR2 FQGNSA. The CDR3 loop is CASSPRLPEKLFF. CDR3 DNA: TGTGCCAGCAGCCCAAGGTTGCCAGAAAAACTGTTTTTT. The full variable domain, in which reference TRBV7-2 and TRBJ1-4 provide the parts outside the CDR3, is GAGVSQSPSNKVTEKGKDVELRCDPISGHTALYWYRQSLGQGLEFLIYFQGNSAPDKSGLPSDRFSAERTGGSVSTLTIQRTQQEDSAVYLCASSPRLPEKLFFGSGTQLSVL.

This chain links TRBV28 with TRBJ2-1, with D unclear. CDR3 length: 16 amino acids. The germline V and J ends were trimmed by 6 bases and 0 bases, with 15 bases remaining between them. Germline V gene lookup returns CDR1 MDHEN and CDR2 SYDVKM. CDR3: CASRGPRVSSYNEQFF. CDR3 sequence (DNA): TGTGCCAGCAGGGGCCCCAGAGTTAGCTCCTACAATGAGCAGTTCTTC.

The chain has TRBV29-1 and TRBJ1-2; D possibly corresponds to TRBD1 (5 bases). CDR1 and CDR2 (germline): SQVTM, ANQGSEA. The ends were cut back, 6 bases at V and 2 bases at J, with 19 bases in the middle. CDR3 length: 15 amino acids. The DNA of the CDR3 is TGCAGCGTAAATGGGAGGCAGGGTGGGAACTATGGCTACACCTTC. Protein product: CSVNGRQGGNYGYTF.